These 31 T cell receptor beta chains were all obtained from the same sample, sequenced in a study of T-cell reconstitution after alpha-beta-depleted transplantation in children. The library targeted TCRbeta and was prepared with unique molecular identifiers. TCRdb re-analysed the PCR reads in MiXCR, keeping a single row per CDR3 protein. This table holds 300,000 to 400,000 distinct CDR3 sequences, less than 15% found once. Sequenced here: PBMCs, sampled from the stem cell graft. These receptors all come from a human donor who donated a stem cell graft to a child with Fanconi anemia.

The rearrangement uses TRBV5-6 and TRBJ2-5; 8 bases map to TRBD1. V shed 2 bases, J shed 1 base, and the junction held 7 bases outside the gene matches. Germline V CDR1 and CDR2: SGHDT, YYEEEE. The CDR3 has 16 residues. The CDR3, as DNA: TGTGCCAGCAGCTTCGGTTGGGACAGGACCCAAGAGACCCAGTACTTC. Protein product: CASSFGWDRTQETQYF.

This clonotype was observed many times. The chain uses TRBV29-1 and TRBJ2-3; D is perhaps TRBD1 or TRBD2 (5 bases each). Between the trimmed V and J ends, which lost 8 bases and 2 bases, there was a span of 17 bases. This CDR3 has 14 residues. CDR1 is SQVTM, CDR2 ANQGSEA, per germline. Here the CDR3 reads CSSGTPGNTDTQYF. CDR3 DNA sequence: TGCAGCTCAGGGACCCCCGGGAACACAGATACGCAGTATTTT.

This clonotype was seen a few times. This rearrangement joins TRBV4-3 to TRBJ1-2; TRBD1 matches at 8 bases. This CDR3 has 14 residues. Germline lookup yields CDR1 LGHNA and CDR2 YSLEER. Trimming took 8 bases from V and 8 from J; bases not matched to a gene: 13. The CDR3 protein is CASDPQGATGGYTF. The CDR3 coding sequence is TGCGCCAGCGATCCCCAGGGGGCGACGGGAGGCTACACCTTC.

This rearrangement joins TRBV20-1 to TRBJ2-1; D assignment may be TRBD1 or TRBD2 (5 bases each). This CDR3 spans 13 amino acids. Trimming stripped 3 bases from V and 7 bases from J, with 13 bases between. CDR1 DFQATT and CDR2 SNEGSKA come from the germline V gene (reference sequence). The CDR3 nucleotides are TGCAGTGCTAGGGGGGTCCGAGAGAATGAGCAGTTCTTC. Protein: CSARGVRENEQFF.

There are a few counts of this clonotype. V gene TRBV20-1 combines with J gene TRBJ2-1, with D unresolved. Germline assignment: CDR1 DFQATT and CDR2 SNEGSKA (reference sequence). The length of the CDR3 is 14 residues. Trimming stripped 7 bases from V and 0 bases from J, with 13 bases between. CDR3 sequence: CSGAAQHSYNEQFF. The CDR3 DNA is TGCAGTGGGGCCGCTCAGCACTCCTACAATGAGCAGTTCTTC.

The CDR3 here is CASSQEASVNGELFF. In DNA form, the CDR3 reads TGTGCCAGCAGCCAAGAGGCTAGCGTTAACGGGGAGCTGTTTTTT. This chain links TRBV4-2 with TRBJ2-2; D possibly corresponds to TRBD2 (6 bases). The CDR3 has 15 residues. The germline V gene encodes CDR1 LGHNA and CDR2 YNFKEQ. Trimming took off 0 bases at V and 7 bases at J, with 12 bases between the two ends.

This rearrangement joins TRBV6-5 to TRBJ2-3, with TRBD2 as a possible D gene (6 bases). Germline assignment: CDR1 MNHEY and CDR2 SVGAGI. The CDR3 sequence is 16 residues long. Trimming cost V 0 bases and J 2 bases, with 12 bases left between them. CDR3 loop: CASSYSALANTDTQYF. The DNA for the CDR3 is TGTGCCAGCAGTTACTCAGCCCTAGCGAACACAGATACGCAGTATTTT.

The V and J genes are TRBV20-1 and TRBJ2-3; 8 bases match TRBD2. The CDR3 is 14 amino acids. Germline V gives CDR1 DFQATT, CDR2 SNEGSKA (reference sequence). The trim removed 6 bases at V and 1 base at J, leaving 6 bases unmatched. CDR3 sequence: CSADQAGGTDTQYF. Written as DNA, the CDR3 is TGCAGTGCAGACCAAGCGGGGGGCACAGATACGCAGTATTTT.

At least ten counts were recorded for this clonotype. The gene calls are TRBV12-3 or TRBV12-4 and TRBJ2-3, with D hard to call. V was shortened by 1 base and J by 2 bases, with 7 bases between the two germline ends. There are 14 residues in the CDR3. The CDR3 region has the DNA TGTGCCAGCAGTTTAGGGACCTTCACAGATACGCAGTATTTT. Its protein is CASSLGTFTDTQYF.

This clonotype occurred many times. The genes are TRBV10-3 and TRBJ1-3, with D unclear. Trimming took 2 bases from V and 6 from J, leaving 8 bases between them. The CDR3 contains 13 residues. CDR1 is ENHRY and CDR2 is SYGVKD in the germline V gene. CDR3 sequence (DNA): TGTGCCATCAGTGAGCCAACCTTAAACACCATATATTTT. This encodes CAISEPTLNTIYF.

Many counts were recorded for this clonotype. The CDR3 sequence: CASSLQGLGSPLHF. The DNA for the CDR3 is TGTGCCAGCAGCCTACAGGGGCTCGGTTCACCCCTCCACTTT. The chain recombines TRBV12-3 or TRBV12-4 with TRBJ1-6; TRBD1 aligns across 7 bases. The CDR3 runs 14 residues. V trimming: 6 bases; J trimming: 9 bases; junction bases outside the gene matches: 8.

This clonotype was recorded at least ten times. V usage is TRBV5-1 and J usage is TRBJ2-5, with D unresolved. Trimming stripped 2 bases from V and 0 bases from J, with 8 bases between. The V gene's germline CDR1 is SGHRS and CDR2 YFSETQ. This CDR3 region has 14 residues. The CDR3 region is CASSFGSNQETQYF. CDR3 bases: TGCGCCAGCAGCTTTGGCAGCAACCAAGAGACCCAGTACTTC.

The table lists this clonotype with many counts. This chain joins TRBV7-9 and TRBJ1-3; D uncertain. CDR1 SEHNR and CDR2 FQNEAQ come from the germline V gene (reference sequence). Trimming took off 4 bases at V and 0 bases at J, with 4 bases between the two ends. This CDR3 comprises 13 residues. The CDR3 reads CASSYFSGNTIYF. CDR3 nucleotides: TGTGCCAGCAGCTACTTCTCTGGAAACACCATATATTTT.

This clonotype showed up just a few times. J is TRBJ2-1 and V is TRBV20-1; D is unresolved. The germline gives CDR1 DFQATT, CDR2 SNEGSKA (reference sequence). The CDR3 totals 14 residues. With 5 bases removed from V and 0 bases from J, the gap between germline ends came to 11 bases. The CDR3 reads CSAPRVGSYNEQFF. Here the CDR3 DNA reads TGCAGTGCTCCTCGAGTAGGCTCCTACAATGAGCAGTTCTTC.

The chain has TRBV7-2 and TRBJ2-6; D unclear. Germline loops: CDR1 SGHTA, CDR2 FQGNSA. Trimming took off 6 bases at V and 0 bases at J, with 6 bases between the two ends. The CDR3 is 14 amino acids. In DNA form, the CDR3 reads TGTGCCAGCAGGGCCCACTCTGGGGCCAACGTCCTGACTTTC. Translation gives CASRAHSGANVLTF.

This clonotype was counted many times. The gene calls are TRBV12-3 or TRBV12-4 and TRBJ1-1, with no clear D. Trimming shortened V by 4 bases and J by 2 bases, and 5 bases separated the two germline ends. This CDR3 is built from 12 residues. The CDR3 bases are TGTGCCAGCAGTTGGGTTAACACTGAAGCTTTCTTT. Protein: CASSWVNTEAFF.

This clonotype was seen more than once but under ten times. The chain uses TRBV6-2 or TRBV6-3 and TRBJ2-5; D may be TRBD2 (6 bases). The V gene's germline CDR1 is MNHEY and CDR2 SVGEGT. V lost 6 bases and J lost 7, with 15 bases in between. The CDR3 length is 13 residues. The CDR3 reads CASRRGSTGTQYF. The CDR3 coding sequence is TGTGCCAGCAGGCGGGGCAGCACAGGGACCCAGTACTTC.

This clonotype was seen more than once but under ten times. The CDR3 coding sequence is TGTGCCAGCAGTTTCTTCCAAGCCTCCTACAATGAGCAGTTCTTC. It codes for CASSFFQASYNEQFF. The gene calls are TRBV12-3 or TRBV12-4 and TRBJ2-1; D uncertain. CDR3 length: 15 amino acids. The germline V and J ends were trimmed by 3 bases and 0 bases, with 9 bases remaining between them.

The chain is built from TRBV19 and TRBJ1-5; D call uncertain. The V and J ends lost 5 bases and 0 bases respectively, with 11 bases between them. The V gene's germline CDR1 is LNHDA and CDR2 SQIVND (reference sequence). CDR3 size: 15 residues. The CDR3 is CASSRGVSSNQPQHF. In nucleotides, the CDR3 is TGTGCCAGTAGTCGCGGGGTTTCTAGCAATCAGCCCCAGCATTTT. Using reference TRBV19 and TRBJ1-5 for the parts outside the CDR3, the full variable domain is DGGITQSPKYLFRKEGQNVTLSCEQNLNHDAMYWYRQDPGQGLRLIYYSQIVNDFQKGDIAEGYSVSREKKESFPLTVTSAQKNPTAFYLCASSRGVSSNQPQHFGDGTRLSIL.

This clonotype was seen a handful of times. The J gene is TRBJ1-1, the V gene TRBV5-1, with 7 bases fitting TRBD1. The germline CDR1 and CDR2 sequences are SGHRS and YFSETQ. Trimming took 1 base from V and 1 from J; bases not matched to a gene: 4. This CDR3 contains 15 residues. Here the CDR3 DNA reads TGCGCCAGCAGCTTGCTTGGGACAGCGAACACTGAAGCTTTCTTT. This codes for CASSLLGTANTEAFF.

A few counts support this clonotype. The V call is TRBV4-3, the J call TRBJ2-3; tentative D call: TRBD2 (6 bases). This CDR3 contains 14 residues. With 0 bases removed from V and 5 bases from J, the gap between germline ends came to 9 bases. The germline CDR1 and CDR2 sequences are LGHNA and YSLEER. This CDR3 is CASSQEGLGDTQYF. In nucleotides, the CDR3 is TGCGCCAGCAGCCAAGAGGGACTGGGAGATACGCAGTATTTT.

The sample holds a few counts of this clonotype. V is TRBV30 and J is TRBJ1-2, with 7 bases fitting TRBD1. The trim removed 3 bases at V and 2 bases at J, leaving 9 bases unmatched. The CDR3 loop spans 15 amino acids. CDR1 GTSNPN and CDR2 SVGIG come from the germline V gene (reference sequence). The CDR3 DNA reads TGTGCCTGGAGGCGCCAGGGGGGACTCAACTATGGCTACACCTTC. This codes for CAWRRQGGLNYGYTF.

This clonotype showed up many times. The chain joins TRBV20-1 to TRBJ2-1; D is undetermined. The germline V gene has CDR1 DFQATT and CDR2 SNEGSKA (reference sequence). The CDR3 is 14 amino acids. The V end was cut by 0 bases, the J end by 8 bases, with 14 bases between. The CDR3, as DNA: TGCAGTGCTAGAGAGTTGGGCTCGTTGGATGAGCAGTTCTTC. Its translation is CSARELGSLDEQFF.

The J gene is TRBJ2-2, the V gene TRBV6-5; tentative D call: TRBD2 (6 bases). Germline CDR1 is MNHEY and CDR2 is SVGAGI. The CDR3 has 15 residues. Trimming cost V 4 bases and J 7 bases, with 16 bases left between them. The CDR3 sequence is CASSSPGLSGGELFF. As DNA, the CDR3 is TGTGCCAGCAGTTCCCCGGGACTCTCGGGCGGGGAGCTGTTTTTT.

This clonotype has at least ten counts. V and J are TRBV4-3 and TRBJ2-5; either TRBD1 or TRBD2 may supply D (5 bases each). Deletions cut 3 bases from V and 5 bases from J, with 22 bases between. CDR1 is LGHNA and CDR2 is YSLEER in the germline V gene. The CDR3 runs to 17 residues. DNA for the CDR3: TGCGCCAGCAGCCATCAGAGTTCCGGGGCTGGCGGGGAGACCCAGTACTTC. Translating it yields CASSHQSSGAGGETQYF.

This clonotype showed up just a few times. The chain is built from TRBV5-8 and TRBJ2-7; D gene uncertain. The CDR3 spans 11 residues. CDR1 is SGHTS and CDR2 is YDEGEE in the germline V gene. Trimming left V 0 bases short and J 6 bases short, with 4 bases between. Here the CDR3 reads CASSLGFEQYV. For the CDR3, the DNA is TGTGCCAGCAGCTTGGGATTCGAGCAGTACGTC.

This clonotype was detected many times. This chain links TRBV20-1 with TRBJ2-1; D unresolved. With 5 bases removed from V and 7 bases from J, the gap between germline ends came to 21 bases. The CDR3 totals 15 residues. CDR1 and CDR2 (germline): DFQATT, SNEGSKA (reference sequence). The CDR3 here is CSAVDLMATQNEQFF. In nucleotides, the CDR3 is TGCAGTGCTGTTGACCTGATGGCCACCCAGAATGAGCAGTTCTTC.

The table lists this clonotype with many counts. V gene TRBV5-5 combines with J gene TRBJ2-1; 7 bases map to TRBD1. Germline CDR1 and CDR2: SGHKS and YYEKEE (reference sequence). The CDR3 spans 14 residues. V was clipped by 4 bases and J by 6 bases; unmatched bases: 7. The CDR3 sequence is CASSLTGTGNEQFF. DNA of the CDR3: TGTGCCAGCAGCCTGACAGGGACGGGCAATGAGCAGTTCTTC. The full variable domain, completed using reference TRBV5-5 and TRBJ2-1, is DAGVTQSPTHLIKTRGQQVTLRCSPISGHKSVSWYQQVLGQGPQFIFQYYEKEERGRGNFPDRFSARQFPNYSSELNVNALLLGDSALYLCASSLTGTGNEQFFGPGTRLTVL.

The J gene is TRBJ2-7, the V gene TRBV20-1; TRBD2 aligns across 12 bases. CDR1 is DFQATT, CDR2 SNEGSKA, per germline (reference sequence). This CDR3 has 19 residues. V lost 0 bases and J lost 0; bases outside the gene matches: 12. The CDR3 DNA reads TGCAGTGCTAGAGATGGGCTAGCGGGGGGGCTCGGGGGCTCCTACGAGCAGTACTTC. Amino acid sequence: CSARDGLAGGLGGSYEQYF.

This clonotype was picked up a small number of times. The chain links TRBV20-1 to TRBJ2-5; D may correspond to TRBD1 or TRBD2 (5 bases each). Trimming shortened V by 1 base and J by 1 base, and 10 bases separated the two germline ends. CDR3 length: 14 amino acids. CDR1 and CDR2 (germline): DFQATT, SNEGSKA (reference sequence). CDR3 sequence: CSARVIGTQETQYF. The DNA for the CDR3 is TGCAGTGCTAGAGTTATAGGGACCCAAGAGACCCAGTACTTC.

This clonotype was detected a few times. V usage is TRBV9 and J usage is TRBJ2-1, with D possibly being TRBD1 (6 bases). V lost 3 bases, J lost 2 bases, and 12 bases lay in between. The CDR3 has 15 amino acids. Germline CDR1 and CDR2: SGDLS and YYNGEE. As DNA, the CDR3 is TGTGCCAGCAGCGCGAGGGGGACACCCTACAATGAGCAGTTCTTC. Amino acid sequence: CASSARGTPYNEQFF.